These T cell receptor beta chains were read from a single sample in a study of shared clonotypes between healthy human individuals. Some clones are missing from TCRdb's copy, which holds only in-frame ones; the method was immunoSEQ multiplex PCR. This table has over a million clones, roughly 95% appearing once. The sample consisted of naive CD4+ T cells sorted from blood. The receptors come from a man aged 25 to 40 in good health. CDR3s include the opening cysteine and the closing phenylalanine or tryptophan. The order of the fields is J gene, clone size, V gene, CDR3 length, D gene, CDR3 protein, CDR3 DNA. The D gene is left open where the match is weak. Clone size appears in some rows only: once, few, many, or a class for an expanded clone.

TRBJ2-4	NA	TRBV23-1	12	NA	CASSPATNIQYF	TGCGCCAGCAGTCCTGCCACGAACATTCAGTACTTC
TRBJ2-1	NA	TRBV10-3	12	TRBD2	CATGTRRDEQFF	TGTGCCACCGGGACTAGGAGGGATGAGCAGTTCTTC
TRBJ2-3	NA	TRBV7-2	16	TRBD2	CASSSRTSGSRHTQYF	TGTGCCAGCAGCTCTCGGACTAGCGGAAGTAGGCATACGCAGTATTTT
TRBJ2-1	NA	TRBV6-1	15	TRBD2	CASSGTSGAYNEQFF	TGTGCCAGCAGTGGGACTAGCGGTGCCTACAATGAGCAGTTCTTC
TRBJ2-1	NA	TRBV7-3	14	TRBD2	CASSRGLAGSEQFF	TGTGCCAGCAGCCGGGGACTAGCGGGAAGTGAGCAGTTCTTC
TRBJ2-1	NA	TRBV25-1	15	NA	CASTSGGGSYNEQFF	TGTGCCAGCACCAGCGGAGGGGGGTCCTACAATGAGCAGTTCTTC
TRBJ2-5	NA	TRBV19	14	NA	CASSIAGRQETQYF	TGTGCCAGTAGTATAGCAGGCAGGCAAGAGACCCAGTACTTC
TRBJ2-1	NA	TRBV28	13	NA	CASSWAGGDEQFF	TGTGCCAGCAGTTGGGCCGGCGGGGATGAGCAGTTCTTC
TRBJ2-7	once	TRBV27	13	NA	CASSLMAGVEQYF	TGTGCCAGCAGTTTAATGGCAGGGGTCGAGCAGTACTTC
TRBJ2-5	NA	TRBV14	13	TRBD1	CASSIQGAETQYF	TGTGCCAGCAGTATACAGGGGGCGGAGACCCAGTACTTC
TRBJ2-3	once	TRBV7-2	15	NA	CASSSTRVSTDTQYF	TGTGCCAGCAGCTCAACTCGCGTGAGCACAGATACGCAGTATTTT
TRBJ2-4	NA	TRBV4-3	14	NA	CASSQDLAENIQYF	TGCGCCAGCAGCCAAGATTTGGCAGAAAACATTCAGTACTTC
TRBJ2-1	NA	TRBV10-3	16	NA	CAISERQEGGRNEQFF	TGTGCCATCAGTGAGAGGCAGGAGGGCGGCCGTAATGAGCAGTTCTTC
TRBJ2-7	NA	TRBV12-1	15	NA	CASSFAEGIPYEQYF	NA
TRBJ1-5	once	TRBV4-2	15	NA	CASSPSPGNNQPQHF	TGTGCCAGCAGCCCGTCCCCGGGGAACAATCAGCCCCAGCATTTT
TRBJ2-5	NA	TRBV4-1	15	NA	CASSPWGLAQETQYF	TGCGCCAGCAGCCCTTGGGGACTTGCCCAAGAGACCCAGTACTTC
TRBJ2-7	NA	TRBV15	14	TRBD1	CATSRGGTDYEQYF	TGTGCCACCAGCAGAGGGGGGACAGATTACGAGCAGTACTTC
TRBJ2-7	NA	TRBV29-1	11	NA	CSVGGSREQYF	TGCAGCGTTGGCGGCAGTCGCGAGCAGTACTTC
TRBJ1-3	NA	TRBV7-2	14	NA	CASSKDISGNTIYF	TGTGCCAGCAGCAAAGATATCTCTGGAAACACCATATATTTT
TRBJ1-4	NA	TRBV18	15	NA	CASSRAGTLNEKLFF	TGTGCCAGCTCACGAGCCGGGACACTTAATGAAAAACTGTTTTTT
TRBJ2-6	NA	TRBV15	15	NA	CATSRGGERANVLTF	TGTGCCACCAGCAGAGGGGGGGAAAGGGCCAACGTCCTGACTTTC
TRBJ2-1	NA	TRBV7-6	17	NA	CASSLYAGGSSYNEQFF	TGTGCCAGCAGCTTATACGCCGGCGGTAGCTCCTACAATGAGCAGTTCTTC
TRBJ2-2	NA	TRBV7-2	15	NA	CASSSEGLNTGELFF	TGTGCCAGCAGCTCCGAGGGCTTAAACACCGGGGAGCTGTTTTTT
TRBJ2-2	NA	TRBV5-1	17	TRBD2	CASSLGPSGFNTGELFF	TGCGCCAGCAGCTTGGGACCTAGCGGGTTTAACACCGGGGAGCTGTTTTTT
TRBJ2-2	NA	TRBV5-6	18	NA	CASSLLLSGVDNTGELFF	TGTGCCAGCAGCTTGCTTTTGTCGGGGGTCGATAACACCGGGGAGCTGTTTTTT
TRBJ2-2	NA	TRBV9	15	NA	CASSVTATNTGELFF	TGTGCCAGCAGCGTAACGGCGACCAACACCGGGGAGCTGTTTTTT
TRBJ2-7	NA	TRBV29-1	13	NA	CSVGGWLHDEQYF	TGCAGCGTTGGAGGATGGCTTCACGACGAGCAGTACTTC
TRBJ2-5	once	TRBV6-6	14	NA	CASSYSPHQETQYF	TGTGCCAGCAGTTACTCGCCACACCAAGAGACCCAGTACTTC
TRBJ2-2	NA	TRBV7-9	13	NA	CASSTGVYGELFF	TGTGCCAGCAGCACCGGGGTCTACGGGGAGCTGTTTTTT
TRBJ2-2	once	TRBV11-2	19	TRBD2	CASSSRLAGGPRGTGELFF	TGTGCCAGCAGCTCCCGACTAGCGGGAGGGCCAAGGGGCACCGGGGAGCTGTTTTTT
TRBJ2-1	NA	TRBV4-1	15	NA	CASSPKVGPPYEQFF	TGCGCCAGCAGCCCGAAGGTGGGGCCCCCATATGAGCAGTTCTTC
TRBJ2-7	NA	TRBV5-6	10	NA	CASTLDGNYF	TGTGCCAGCACCTTGGACGGGAACTACTTC
TRBJ1-5	NA	TRBV7-7	14	TRBD1	CASRPDRVNQPQHF	TGTGCTAGCAGACCCGACAGGGTAAATCAGCCCCAGCATTTT
TRBJ2-1	NA	TRBV14	18	TRBD2	CASSQDYSGLAEFNEQFF	TGTGCCAGCAGCCAAGATTATAGCGGGCTAGCGGAATTCAATGAGCAGTTCTTC
TRBJ1-1	NA	TRBV29-1	11	TRBD1	CSVLTGVEAFF	TGCAGCGTTCTGACAGGGGTTGAAGCTTTCTTT
TRBJ2-1	NA	TRBV9	14	NA	CASSARDRYNEQFF	TGTGCCAGCAGCGCTCGGGATCGATACAATGAGCAGTTCTTC
TRBJ2-1	NA	TRBV10-1	16	NA	CASSESSLFSYNEQFF	TGCGCCAGCAGTGAGTCGAGTCTGTTCTCCTACAATGAGCAGTTCTTC
TRBJ2-7	NA	TRBV18	15	NA	CASSPVASGVDEQYF	TGTGCCAGCTCACCAGTAGCATCGGGGGTGGACGAGCAGTACTTC
TRBJ1-1	NA	TRBV2	14	TRBD1	CASSQQGAATEAFF	TGTGCCAGCAGTCAACAGGGGGCAGCAACTGAAGCTTTCTTT
TRBJ2-5	NA	TRBV29-1	14	TRBD1	CSVDGTGFRETQYF	TGCAGCGTTGATGGGACAGGGTTTCGAGAGACCCAGTACTTC
TRBJ2-5	NA	TRBV27	15	NA	CASSLRGRWEETQYF	TGTGCCAGCAGTCTTCGGGGGAGATGGGAAGAGACCCAGTACTTC
TRBJ1-1	once	TRBV5-1	15	NA	CASSLVPTASTEAFF	TGCGCCAGCAGCTTGGTGCCCACAGCGAGCACTGAAGCTTTCTTT
TRBJ1-4	NA	TRBV27	12	NA	CASGRVNEKLFF	TGTGCCAGCGGTCGAGTCAATGAAAAACTGTTTTTT
TRBJ2-7	NA	TRBV28	16	TRBD1	CASSLPLGQGSYEQYF	TGTGCCAGCAGTTTACCACTTGGACAGGGATCCTACGAGCAGTACTTC
TRBJ2-3	NA	TRBV28	13	NA	CASSAGTTDTQYF	TGTGCCAGCAGTGCTGGGACAACAGATACGCAGTATTTT
TRBJ2-3	NA	TRBV7-9	14	TRBD2	CASSTGTSYDTQYF	TGTGCCAGCAGCACCGGGACTAGTTACGATACGCAGTATTTT
TRBJ1-4	NA	TRBV19	15	TRBD1	CASSAPGQGSEKLFF	TGTGCCAGTAGTGCCCCGGGACAGGGGTCTGAAAAACTGTTTTTT
TRBJ2-7	NA	TRBV10-3	15	NA	CAISEIDRRSDEQYF	TGTGCCATCAGTGAGATCGACAGGCGATCCGACGAGCAGTACTTC
TRBJ2-7	NA	TRBV27	14	NA	CATRVRGSSYEQYF	TGTGCCACCCGGGTACGGGGATCTTCCTACGAGCAGTACTTC
TRBJ2-3	few	TRBV7-8	15	NA	CASSLTRMHTDTQYF	TGTGCCAGCAGCTTAACAAGAATGCACACAGATACGCAGTATTTT
TRBJ1-3	NA	TRBV18	14	TRBD1	CASQGTDTGNTIYF	TGTGCCAGCCAGGGGACAGATACTGGAAACACCATATATTTT
TRBJ1-1	NA	TRBV11-2	12	NA	CASGRASTEAFF	TGTGCCAGCGGAAGGGCGAGCACTGAAGCTTTCTTT
TRBJ1-1	once	TRBV11-1	18	NA	CASSLGIQGETGNTEAFF	TGTGCCAGCAGCTTAGGAATTCAGGGTGAAACCGGGAACACTGAAGCTTTCTTT
TRBJ1-2	NA	TRBV28	12	NA	CASSPREISYTF	TGTGCCAGCAGTCCCAGGGAGATAAGCTACACCTTC
TRBJ2-7	NA	TRBV5-1	15	NA	CASSLLAGLTYEQYF	TGCGCCAGCAGCTTGTTGGCAGGGTTGACCTACGAGCAGTACTTC